This entry features one TCR beta chain sequence. The antigen is not known. This sample is part of a study of shared clonotypes between healthy human individuals. Broader study findings: There were few donors, and this limited the genetic and exposure-history diversity represented.

The repertoire was sequenced with immunoSEQ multiplex PCR; TCRdb's copy has only in-frame clones and lacks some. The table shows around 79,000 clones, with about 63% occurring only once. This CDR3 contains 15 residues. Germline CDR1 PRHDT, CDR2 FYEKMQ (reference sequence). Trimming pared 5 bases from V and 2 bases from J, leaving 14 bases between. The V call is TRBV13, the J call TRBJ2-3; TRBD2 is a possible D gene (6 bases). The sequencing input was memory CD8+ T cells sorted from blood. Subset defined: CD45RO+ cells pooled with CCR7-negative TemRA cells. The sequence was obtained from a man younger than 40 in good health. DNA of the CDR3: TGTGCCAGCAGCAAGCTGGCGGGGTACACAGATACGCAGTATTTT. Translating it yields CASSKLAGYTDTQYF.